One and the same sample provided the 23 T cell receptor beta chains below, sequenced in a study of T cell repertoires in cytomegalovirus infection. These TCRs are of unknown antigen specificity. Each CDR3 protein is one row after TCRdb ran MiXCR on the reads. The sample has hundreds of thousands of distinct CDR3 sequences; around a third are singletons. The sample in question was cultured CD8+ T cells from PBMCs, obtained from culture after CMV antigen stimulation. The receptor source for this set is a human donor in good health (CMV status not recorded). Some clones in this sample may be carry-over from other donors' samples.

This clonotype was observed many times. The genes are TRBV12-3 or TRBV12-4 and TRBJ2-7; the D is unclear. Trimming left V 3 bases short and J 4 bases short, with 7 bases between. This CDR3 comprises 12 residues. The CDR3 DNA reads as TGTGCCAGCAGTTTGGGTCAATACGAGCAGTACGTC. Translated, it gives CASSLGQYEQYV.

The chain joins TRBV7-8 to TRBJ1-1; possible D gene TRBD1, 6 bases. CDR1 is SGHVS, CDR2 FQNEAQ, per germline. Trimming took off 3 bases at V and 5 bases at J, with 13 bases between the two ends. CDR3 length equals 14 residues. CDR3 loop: CASSLGGGETEAFF. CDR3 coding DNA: TGTGCCAGCAGCTTGGGGGGCGGTGAGACTGAAGCTTTCTTT.

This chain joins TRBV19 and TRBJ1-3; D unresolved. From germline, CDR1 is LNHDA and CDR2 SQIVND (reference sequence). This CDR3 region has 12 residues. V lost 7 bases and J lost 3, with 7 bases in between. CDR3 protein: CASNTHGNTIYF. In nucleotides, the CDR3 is TGTGCCAGTAACACCCATGGAAACACCATATATTTT. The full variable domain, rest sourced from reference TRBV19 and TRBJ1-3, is DGGITQSPKYLFRKEGQNVTLSCEQNLNHDAMYWYRQDPGQGLRLIYYSQIVNDFQKGDIAEGYSVSREKKESFPLTVTSAQKNPTAFYLCASNTHGNTIYFGEGSWLTVV.

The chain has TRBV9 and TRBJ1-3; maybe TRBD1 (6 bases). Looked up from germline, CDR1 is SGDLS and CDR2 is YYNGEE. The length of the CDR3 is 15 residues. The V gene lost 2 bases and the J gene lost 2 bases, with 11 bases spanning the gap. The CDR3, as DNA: TGTGCCAGCAGCGTCGGGCAGGGGACTGGAAACACCATATATTTT. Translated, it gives CASSVGQGTGNTIYF.

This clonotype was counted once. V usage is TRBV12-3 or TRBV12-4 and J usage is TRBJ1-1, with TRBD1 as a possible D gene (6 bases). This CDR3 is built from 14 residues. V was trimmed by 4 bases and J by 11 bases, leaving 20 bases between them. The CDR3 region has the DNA TGTGCCAGCAGTTCCCTGGGGGCAGGGTTAGAGGCTTTCTTT. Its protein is CASSSLGAGLEAFF.

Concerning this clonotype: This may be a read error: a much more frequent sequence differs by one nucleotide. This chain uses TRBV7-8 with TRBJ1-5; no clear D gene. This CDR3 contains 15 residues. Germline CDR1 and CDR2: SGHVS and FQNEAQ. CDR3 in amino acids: CTSSLVLGSNQPQHF. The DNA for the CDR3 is TGTACCAGCAGCTTAGTCCTCGGTAGCAATCAGCCCCAGCATTTT.

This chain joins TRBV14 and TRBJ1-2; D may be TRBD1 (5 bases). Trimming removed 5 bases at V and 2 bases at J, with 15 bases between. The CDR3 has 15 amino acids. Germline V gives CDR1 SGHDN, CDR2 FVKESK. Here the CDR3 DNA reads TGTGCCAGCAGCGCCCGGGGCAGCCCGAACTATGGCTACACCTTC. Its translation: CASSARGSPNYGYTF.

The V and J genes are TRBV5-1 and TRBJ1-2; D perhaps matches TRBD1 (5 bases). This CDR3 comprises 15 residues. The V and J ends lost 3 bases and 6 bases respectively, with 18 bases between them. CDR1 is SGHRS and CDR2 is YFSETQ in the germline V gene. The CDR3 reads CASSYRGGPGDGYTF. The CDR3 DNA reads TGCGCCAGCAGCTATCGGGGAGGTCCGGGGGATGGCTACACCTTC.

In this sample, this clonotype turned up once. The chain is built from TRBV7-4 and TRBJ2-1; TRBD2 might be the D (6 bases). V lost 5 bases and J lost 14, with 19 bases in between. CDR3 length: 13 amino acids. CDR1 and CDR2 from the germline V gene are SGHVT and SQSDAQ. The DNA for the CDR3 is TGTGCCAGCAGCCACCCGGAGGGAGGTATGGAGTTCTTC. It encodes CASSHPEGGMEFF. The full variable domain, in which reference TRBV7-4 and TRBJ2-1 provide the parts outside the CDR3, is GAGVSQSPRYKVAKRGRDVALRCDSISGHVTLYWYRQTLGQGSEVLTYSQSDAQRDKSGRPSGRFSAERPERSVSTLKIQRTEQGDSAVYLCASSHPEGGMEFFGPGTRLTVL.

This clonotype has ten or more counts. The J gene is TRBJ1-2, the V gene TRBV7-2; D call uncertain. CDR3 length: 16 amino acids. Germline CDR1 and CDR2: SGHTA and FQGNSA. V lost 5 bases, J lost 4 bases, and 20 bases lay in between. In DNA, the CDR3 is TGTGCCAGCAGCCCCGTGGGTGGAGAAGACACCTATGGCTACACCTTC. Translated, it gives CASSPVGGEDTYGYTF. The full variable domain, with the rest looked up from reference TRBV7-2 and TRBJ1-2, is GAGVSQSPSNKVTEKGKDVELRCDPISGHTALYWYRQSLGQGLEFLIYFQGNSAPDKSGLPSDRFSAERTGGSVSTLTIQRTQQEDSAVYLCASSPVGGEDTYGYTFGSGTRLTVV.

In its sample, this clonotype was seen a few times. CDR3 bases: TGTGCCAGCAGTTTATGGGGGGGGCGTCGAGACAATGAGCAGTTCTTC. This codes for CASSLWGGRRDNEQFF. The J gene is TRBJ2-1, the V gene TRBV27; D perhaps matches TRBD2 (7 bases). Germline CDR1 MNHEY, CDR2 SMNVEV (reference sequence). The V gene lost 1 base and the J gene lost 5 bases, with 15 bases spanning the gap. This CDR3 has 16 residues.

CDR3 in amino acids: CASSTLSTDTQYF. The CDR3 DNA follows: TGTGCCAGTAGTACTCTTTCCACAGATACGCAGTATTTT. This chain connects TRBV19 to TRBJ2-3, with D uncertain. The V and J ends lost 4 bases and 2 bases respectively, with 7 bases between them. Germline values: CDR1 LNHDA, CDR2 SQIVND (reference sequence). This CDR3 spans 13 amino acids.

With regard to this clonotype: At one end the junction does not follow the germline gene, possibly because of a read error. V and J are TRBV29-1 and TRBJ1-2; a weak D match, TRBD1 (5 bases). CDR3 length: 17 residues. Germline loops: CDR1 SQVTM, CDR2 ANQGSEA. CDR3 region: CSVEGASPQPLDAGYTF. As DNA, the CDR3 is TGCAGCGTCGAAGGGGCATCTCCACAACCTCTAGATGCTGGCTACACCTTC.

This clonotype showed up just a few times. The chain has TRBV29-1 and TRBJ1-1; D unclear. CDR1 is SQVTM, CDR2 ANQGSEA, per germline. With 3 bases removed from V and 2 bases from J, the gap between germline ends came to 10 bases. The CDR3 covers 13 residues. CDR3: CSVEPGFNTEAFF. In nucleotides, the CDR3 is TGCAGCGTTGAGCCGGGTTTTAACACTGAAGCTTTCTTT.

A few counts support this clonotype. This chain's CDR3 is CASSSSGGDRYNEQFF. As DNA, the CDR3 is TGTGCCAGCAGCAGCAGCGGGGGGGATCGTTATAATGAGCAGTTCTTC. The rearrangement links TRBV7-2 to TRBJ2-1; 10 bases line up with TRBD2. The trim removed 5 bases at V and 7 bases at J, leaving 11 bases unmatched. Germline V gene data show CDR1 as SGHTA and CDR2 as FQGNSA. The CDR3 length is 16 residues.

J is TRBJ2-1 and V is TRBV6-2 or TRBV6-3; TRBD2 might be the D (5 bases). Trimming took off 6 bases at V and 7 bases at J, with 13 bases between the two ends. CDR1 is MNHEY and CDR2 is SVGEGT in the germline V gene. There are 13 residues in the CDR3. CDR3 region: CASRPRGLNEQFF. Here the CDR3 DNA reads TGTGCCAGCAGACCCCGGGGTTTGAATGAGCAGTTCTTC.

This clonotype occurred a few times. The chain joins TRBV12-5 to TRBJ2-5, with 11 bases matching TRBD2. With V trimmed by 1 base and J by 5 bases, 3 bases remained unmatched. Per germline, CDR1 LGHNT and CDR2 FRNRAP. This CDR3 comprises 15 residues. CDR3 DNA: TGTGCTAGTGGTTTGGCCTCTAGCGGGGGGGAGACCCAGTACTTC. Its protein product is CASGLASSGGETQYF.

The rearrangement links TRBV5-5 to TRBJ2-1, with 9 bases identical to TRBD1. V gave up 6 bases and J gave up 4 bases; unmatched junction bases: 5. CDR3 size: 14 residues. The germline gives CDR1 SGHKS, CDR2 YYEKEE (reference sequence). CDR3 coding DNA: TGTGCCAGCATGGGGGACAGGGATTACAATGAGCAGTTCTTC. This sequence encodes CASMGDRDYNEQFF.

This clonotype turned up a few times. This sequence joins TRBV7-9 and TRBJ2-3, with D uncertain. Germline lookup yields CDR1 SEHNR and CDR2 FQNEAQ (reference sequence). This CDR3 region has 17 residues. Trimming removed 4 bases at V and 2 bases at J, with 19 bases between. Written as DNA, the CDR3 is TGTGCCAGCAGCTCTCGGGTAGGAGATCCTGTCACAGATACGCAGTATTTT. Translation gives CASSSRVGDPVTDTQYF.

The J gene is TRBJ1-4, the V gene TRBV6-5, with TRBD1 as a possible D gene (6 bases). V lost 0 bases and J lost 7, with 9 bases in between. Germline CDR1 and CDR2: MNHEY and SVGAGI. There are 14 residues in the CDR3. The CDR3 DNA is TGTGCCAGCAGTTACTCACAGGGCGGTGAAAAACTGTTTTTT. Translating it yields CASSYSQGGEKLFF.

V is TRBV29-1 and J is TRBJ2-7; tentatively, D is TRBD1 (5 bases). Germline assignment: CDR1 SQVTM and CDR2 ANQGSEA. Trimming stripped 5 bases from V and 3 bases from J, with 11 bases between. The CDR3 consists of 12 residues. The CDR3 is CSVLQGFYEQYF. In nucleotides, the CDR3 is TGCAGCGTTCTCCAGGGATTCTACGAGCAGTACTTC.

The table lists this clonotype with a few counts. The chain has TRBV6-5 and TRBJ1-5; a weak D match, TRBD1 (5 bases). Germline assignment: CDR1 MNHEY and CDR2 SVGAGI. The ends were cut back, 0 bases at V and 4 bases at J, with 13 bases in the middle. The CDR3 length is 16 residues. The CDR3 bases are TGTGCCAGCAGTTACTCGGCAAGTTGGGGGAATCAGCCCCAGCATTTT. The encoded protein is CASSYSASWGNQPQHF.

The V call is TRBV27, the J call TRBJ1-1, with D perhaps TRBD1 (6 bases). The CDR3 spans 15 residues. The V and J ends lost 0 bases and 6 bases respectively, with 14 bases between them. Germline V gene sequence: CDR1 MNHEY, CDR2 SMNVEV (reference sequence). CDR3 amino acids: CASSLSPAGAPEAFF. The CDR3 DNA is TGTGCCAGCAGTTTATCCCCCGCAGGGGCCCCTGAAGCTTTCTTT.